This TCR beta chain was identified during a study of shared clonotypes between healthy human individuals (dated by TCRdb to about 2020). Looking at the study overall: The cohort comprised two women and a few men aged 18 to 49 years. The study deeply sequenced blood TCR repertoires of five healthy adults to estimate repertoire size and the extent of clonotype sharing between individuals. Leukapheresis yielded between about 0.85 and 10 billion PBMCs per donor. Per donor, three plates each were used for CD4 naive and CD4 memory, two for CD8 naive, and one for CD8 memory. Different laboratories and diverse techniques were used to prepare libraries and sequence TCR repertoires, to increase sequencing depth and limit assay-specific biases.

A note on this clone: Its antigen is unknown. The record has no base qualities; no much larger clone is one base away.

The CDR3 contains 14 residues, cysteine and phenylalanine counted. Just CDR3 DNA is preserved here, 42 bases in frame from base 1. V is reduced by 0 bases and J by 6 bases, leaving a spacing of 11 bases between them. The germline V gene sets CDR1 to SGHRS and CDR2 to YFSETQ. Using the deep immunoSEQ assay, multiplex PCR amplified TCR CDR3 regions from genomic DNA. Extracted genomic DNA from each cell subset was distributed evenly across all wells of several immunoSEQ 96-well plates, and each plate was treated as a replicate. For sorted subsets, roughly 200 ng of genomic DNA, equivalent to 25,000 to 30,000 T cell genomes, went into each replicate PCR. The purified libraries were quantified using a Qubit 3.0 fluorometer, sized with a Bioanalyzer 2100, and then quantified again using the KAPA Library Quantification kit. A separate single-read 150-cycle Illumina NextSeq 550 flow cell was used to sequence each immunoSEQ 96-well plate. The original methods were these. The immunoSEQ output contained only junctional sequences without quality scores, so filtering could not match that applied to full-length reads. To assign V/J genes and CDR3, sequences were annotated using PyIR, a Python wrapper for IgBLAST v1.9, with IMGT germline references. Reads were removed for weak V/J assignments (E-value above 1e-6), missing CDR3, stop codons, out-of-frame junctions, or ambiguous translated residues. V3J clonotypes were defined by identical inferred V gene, J gene, and CDR3 amino acid sequence. Percentage overlap between repertoires was calculated by dividing the number of shared unique clonotypes by the size of the smaller repertoire. Repertoire richness was assessed with RTK rarefaction, the Chao1 estimator, and Recon v2.1 estimates of unobserved clonotypes. Generation probabilities for all TCRbeta clonotypes obtained by the gDNA method from a few donors were computed using OLGA. The table comes from immuneACCESS by way of TCRdb, which keeps in-frame sequences with V and J called. Part of the clones is missing from these tables; in studies checked, under half for an unresolved V gene and the rest for unknown reasons. V and J calls and clone size are as listed in that table; D and trimming were resolved from the DNA. The sample table lists about 2.4 million clones, approximately 92% of them with a count of one. The ten largest clones capture roughly 0.15% of the sample.

The donors were healthy, HIV-negative adults with no recently reported acute infections or vaccinations. Every donor was a Caucasian adult living in Nashville, Tennessee, USA. CD4+ T cells were enriched by magnetic negative selection, after which naive cells were positively selected on CD45RA and the negative fraction was taken as the memory subset. Blood was obtained by leukapheresis, after which PBMCs were separated by Ficoll-Histopaque density gradient centrifugation and cryopreserved in liquid nitrogen vapor phase. Analytical flow cytometry was used to check the purity and quantity of every magnetically sorted T cell population. Each sorted fraction had its genomic DNA isolated and then quantified by UV absorbance on a Nanodrop 2000c. The investigation overall reported the following: Compared with non-shared clonotypes, clonotypes shared by all four sorted-subset donors had higher generation probabilities. Even with the large sequencing depth, rarefaction of the sorted-subset datasets indicated that sequencing was incomplete. Sampling was limited to blood, and TCR repertoires in tissue likely differ from TCR repertoires in blood. Naive subsets generally had larger estimated clonotype richness than memory subsets did. Approximately 5% of naive CD4, 3.5% of naive CD8, around 2.3% of memory CD4, and about 0.4% of memory CD8 clonotypes were shared across several donors. Pairwise subsampling indicated that sequencing depth was expected to affect the degree of clonotype sharing among donors. Because the study included only a small number of donors, the genetic and exposure-history diversity represented was limited.

The source is a man aged 18 to 35 in good health. The rearrangement joined TRBV5-1 to TRBJ2-3, with no confidently assigned D gene. What was sequenced was naive CD4+ T cells sorted from blood. The cell subset or site label, as the study defines it: CD45RA+ positively selected. The CDR3 protein sequence reads: CASSLAPASDTQYF. The DNA sequence is as follows: TGCGCCAGCAGCTTGGCCCCAGCATCCGATACGCAGTATTTT.